This T cell receptor beta chain was documented in a study of cytomegalovirus exposure and HLA in healthy donors. A word on this clone: Antigen specificity is unknown.

The PCR employed 60 Vbeta primers together with 13 Jbeta primers. Libraries were prepared by immunoSEQ multiplex PCR; TCRdb keeps only in-frame clonotypes and omits some of them. The sample lists 170,000 or so clones, around 80% occurring once. Whole-study results and caveats: Judged likely to be a sequencing artifact was a cluster of highly shared sequence variants. In a later analysis, compared with equally common non-associated chains, HLA-associated beta chains were more expanded.

This CDR3 region has 16 residues. V lost 2 bases, J lost 5 bases, and 17 bases lay in between. Looked up from germline, CDR1 is SGDLS and CDR2 is YYNGEE. The specimen was PBMCs. The receptor comes from a woman between 50 and 59 years old in good health and CMV-seropositive. The chain joins TRBV9 to TRBJ2-1, with TRBD2 as a possible D gene (6 bases). The DNA of the CDR3 is TGTGCCAGCAGCGTTCTCCCTAGCCGGAGGGACAATGAGCAGTTCTTC. It specifies CASSVLPSRRDNEQFF.